This T cell receptor (beta chain) was found in a study of blood T cell repertoires in COVID-19. Donors were grouped by their self-reported clinical history. Sequencing used immunoSEQ multiplex PCR; TCRdb keeps in-frame clones, though not all of them. The sample holds 260,000 or so clones; roughly 87% are singletons and the top ten take 2.5% to 3%. Trimming removed 4 bases at V and 0 bases at J, with 13 bases between. The CDR3 is 16 residues long. CDR1 and CDR2 from the germline V gene are SGHRS and YFSETQ. The sample holds one count of this clone. The V gene is TRBV5-1, the J gene TRBJ1-4, with D possibly matching TRBD1 (6 bases). Sequencing used PBMCs or T cells enriched from blood (not recorded which). The TCR comes from a woman aged 25 to 39 with acute COVID-19. The CDR3 is CASSLTGRATNEKLFF. CDR3 sequence (DNA): TGCGCCAGCAGCCTGACAGGACGTGCAACTAATGAAAAACTGTTTTTT. Combining the CDR3 with reference TRBV5-1 and TRBJ1-4 gives the whole variable domain KAGVTQTPRYLIKTRGQQVTLSCSPISGHRSVSWYQQTPGQGLQFLFEYFSETQRNKGNFPGRFSGRQFSNSRSEMNVSTLELGDSALYLCASSLTGRATNEKLFFGSGTQLSVL.